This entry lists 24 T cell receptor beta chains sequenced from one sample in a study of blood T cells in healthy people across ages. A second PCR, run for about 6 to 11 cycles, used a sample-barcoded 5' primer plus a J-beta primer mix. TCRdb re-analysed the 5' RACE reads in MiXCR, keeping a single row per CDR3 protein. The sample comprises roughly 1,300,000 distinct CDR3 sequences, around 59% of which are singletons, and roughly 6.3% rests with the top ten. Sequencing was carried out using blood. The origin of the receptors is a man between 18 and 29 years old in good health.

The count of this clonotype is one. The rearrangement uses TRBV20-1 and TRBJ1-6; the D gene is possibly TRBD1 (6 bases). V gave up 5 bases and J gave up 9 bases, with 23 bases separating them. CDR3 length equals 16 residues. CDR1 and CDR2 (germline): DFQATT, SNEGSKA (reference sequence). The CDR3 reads CSAPNPTGRDGSPLHF. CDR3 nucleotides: TGCAGTGCTCCAAACCCGACAGGACGGGATGGTTCACCCCTCCACTTT.

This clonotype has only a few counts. The CDR3 loop is CSARGLAGSDTQYF. In DNA, the CDR3 is TGCAGTGCTCGGGGACTAGCGGGATCAGATACGCAGTATTTT. V usage is TRBV20-1 and J usage is TRBJ2-3; 13 bases fit TRBD2. The CDR3 extends over 14 amino acids. The V and J ends lost 5 bases and 4 bases, in that order; junction bases with no gene match: 3. Per the germline V gene, CDR1 is DFQATT and CDR2 is SNEGSKA (reference sequence).

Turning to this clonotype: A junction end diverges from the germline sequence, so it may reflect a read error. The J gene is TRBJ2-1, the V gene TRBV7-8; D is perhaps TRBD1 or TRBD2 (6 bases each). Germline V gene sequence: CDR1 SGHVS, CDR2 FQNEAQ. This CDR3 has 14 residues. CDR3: CASRLGGPINEQFF. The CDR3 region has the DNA TGTGCCAGCCGCTTAGGGGGGCCCATTAATGAGCAGTTCTTC.

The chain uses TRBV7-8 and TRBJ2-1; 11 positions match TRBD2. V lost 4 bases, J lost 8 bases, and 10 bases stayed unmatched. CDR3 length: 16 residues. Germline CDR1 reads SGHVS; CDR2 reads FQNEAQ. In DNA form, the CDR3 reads TGTGCCAGCAGCTCGGAACTAGCGGGAGTATCGGATGAGCAGTTCTTC. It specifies CASSSELAGVSDEQFF.

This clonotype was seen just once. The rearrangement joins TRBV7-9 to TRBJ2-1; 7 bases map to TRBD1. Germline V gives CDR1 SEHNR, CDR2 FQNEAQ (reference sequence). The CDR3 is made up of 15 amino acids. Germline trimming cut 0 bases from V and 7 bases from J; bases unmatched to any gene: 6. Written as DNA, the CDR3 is TGTGCCAGCAGCTTAGCGCGGCAGGGGGAGAATGAGCAGTTCTTC. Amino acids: CASSLARQGENEQFF.

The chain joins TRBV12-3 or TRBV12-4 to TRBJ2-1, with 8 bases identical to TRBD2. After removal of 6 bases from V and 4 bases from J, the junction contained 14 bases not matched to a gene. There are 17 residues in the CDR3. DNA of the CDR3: TGTGCCAGCAGCCCTAGGTCTATAGCGGGAACTTACAATGAGCAGTTCTTC. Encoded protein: CASSPRSIAGTYNEQFF.

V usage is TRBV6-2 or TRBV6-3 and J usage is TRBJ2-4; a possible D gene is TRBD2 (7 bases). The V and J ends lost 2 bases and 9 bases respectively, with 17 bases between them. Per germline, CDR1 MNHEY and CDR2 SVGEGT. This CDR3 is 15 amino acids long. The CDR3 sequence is CASSYSFMGGPIQYF. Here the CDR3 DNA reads TGTGCCAGCAGTTACAGCTTTATGGGGGGGCCCATTCAGTACTTC.

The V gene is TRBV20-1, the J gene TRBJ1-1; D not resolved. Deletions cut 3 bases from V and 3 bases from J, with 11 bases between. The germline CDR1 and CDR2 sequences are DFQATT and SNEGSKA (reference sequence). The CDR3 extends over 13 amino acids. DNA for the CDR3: TGCAGTGCTAGCGACGGATTATACACTGAAGCTTTCTTT. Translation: CSASDGLYTEAFF.

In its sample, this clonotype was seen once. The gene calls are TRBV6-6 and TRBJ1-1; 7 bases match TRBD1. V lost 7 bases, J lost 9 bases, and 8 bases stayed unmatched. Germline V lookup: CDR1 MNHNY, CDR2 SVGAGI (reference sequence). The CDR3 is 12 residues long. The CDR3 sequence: CASTEGGHQAFF. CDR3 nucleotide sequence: TGTGCCAGCACCGAAGGGGGCCACCAAGCTTTCTTT.

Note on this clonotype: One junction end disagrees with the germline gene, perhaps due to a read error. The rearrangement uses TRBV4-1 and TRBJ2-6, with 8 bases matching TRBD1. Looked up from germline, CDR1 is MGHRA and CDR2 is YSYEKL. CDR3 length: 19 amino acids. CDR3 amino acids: CASSQDGQGTPSGTNVLTF. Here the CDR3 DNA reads TGCGCCAGCAGCCAAGATGGACAGGGAACTCCTTCTGGGACCAACGTCCTGACTTTC.

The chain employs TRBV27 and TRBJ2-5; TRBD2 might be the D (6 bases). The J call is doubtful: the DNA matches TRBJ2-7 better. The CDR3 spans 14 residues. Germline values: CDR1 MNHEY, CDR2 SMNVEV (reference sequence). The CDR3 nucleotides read TGTGCCAGCAGTTTAGGGGGGAGGCCCGACGAGCAGTACTTC. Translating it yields CASSLGGRPDEQYF.

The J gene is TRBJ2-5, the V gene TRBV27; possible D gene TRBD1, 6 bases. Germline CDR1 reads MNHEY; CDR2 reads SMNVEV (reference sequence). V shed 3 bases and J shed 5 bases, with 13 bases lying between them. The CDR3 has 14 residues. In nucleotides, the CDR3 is TGTGCCAGCAGTTTCTACAGGGCCGGGGAGACCCAGTACTTC. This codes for CASSFYRAGETQYF.

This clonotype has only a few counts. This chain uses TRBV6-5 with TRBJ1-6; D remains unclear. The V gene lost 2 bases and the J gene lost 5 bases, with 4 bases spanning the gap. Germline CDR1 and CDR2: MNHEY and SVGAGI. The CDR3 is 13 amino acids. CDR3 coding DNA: TGTGCCAGCAGTTACAACAATAATTCACCCCTCCACTTT. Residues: CASSYNNNSPLHF.

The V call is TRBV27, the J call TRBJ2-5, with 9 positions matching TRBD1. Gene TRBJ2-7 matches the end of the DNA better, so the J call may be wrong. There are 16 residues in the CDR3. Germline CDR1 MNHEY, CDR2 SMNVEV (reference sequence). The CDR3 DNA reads TGTGCCAGCAGTTTGACCGGGACAGGGTTGGCCTACGAGCAGTACTTC. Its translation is CASSLTGTGLAYEQYF.

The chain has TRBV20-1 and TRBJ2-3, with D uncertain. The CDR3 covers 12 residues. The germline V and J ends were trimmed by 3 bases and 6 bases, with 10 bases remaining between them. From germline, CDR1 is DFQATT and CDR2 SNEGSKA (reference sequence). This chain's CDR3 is CSARYRTDTQYF. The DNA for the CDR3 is TGCAGTGCTAGGTATAGGACGGATACGCAGTATTTT.

CDR3 DNA sequence: TGTGCCAGCAGTTTAAGGACTCTCGAGCAGTACTTC. Translation: CASSLRTLEQYF. The chain uses TRBV12-3 or TRBV12-4 and TRBJ2-5; a possible D gene is TRBD2 (5 bases). The DNA end lines up better with TRBJ2-7; the J call may be wrong. The CDR3 totals 12 residues.

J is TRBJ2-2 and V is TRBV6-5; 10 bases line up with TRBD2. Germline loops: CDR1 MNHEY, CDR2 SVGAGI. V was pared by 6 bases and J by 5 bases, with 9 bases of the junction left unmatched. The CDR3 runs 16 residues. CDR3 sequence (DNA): TGTGCCAGCAGAGCGGGGGGGGGAGGAAGAACCGGGGAGCTGTTTTTT. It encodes CASRAGGGGRTGELFF.

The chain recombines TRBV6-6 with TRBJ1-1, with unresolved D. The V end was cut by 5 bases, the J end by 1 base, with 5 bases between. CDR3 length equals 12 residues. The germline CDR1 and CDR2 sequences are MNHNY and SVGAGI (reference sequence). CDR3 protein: CASSTWNTEAFF. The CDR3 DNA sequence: TGTGCCAGCAGTACCTGGAACACTGAAGCTTTCTTT.

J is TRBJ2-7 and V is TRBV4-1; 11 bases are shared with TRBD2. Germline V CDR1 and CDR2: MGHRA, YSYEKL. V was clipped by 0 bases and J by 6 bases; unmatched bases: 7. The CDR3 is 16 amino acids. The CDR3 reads CASSQEPASGRREQYF. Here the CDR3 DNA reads TGCGCCAGCAGCCAAGAGCCGGCTAGCGGGAGGCGCGAGCAGTACTTC.

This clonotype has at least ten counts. For the CDR3, the DNA is TGCAGCGTTGAAGACACAGACATTCAGTACTTC. This sequence encodes CSVEDTDIQYF. This chain uses TRBV29-1 with TRBJ2-4; D not resolved. This CDR3 comprises 11 residues. Deletions cut 0 bases from V and 8 bases from J, with 5 bases between. Germline CDR1 SQVTM, CDR2 ANQGSEA. Full variable domain (remainder filled in from reference TRBV29-1 and TRBJ2-4): SAVISQKPSRDICQRGTSLTIQCQVDSQVTMMFWYRQQPGQSLTLIATANQGSEATYESGFVIDKFPISRPNLTFSTLTVSNMSPEDSSIYLCSVEDTDIQYFGAGTRLSVL.

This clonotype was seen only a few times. The CDR3 reads CASSFSQGQYQETQYF. CDR3 in DNA: TGTGCCAGCAGTTTTAGTCAAGGACAGTACCAAGAGACCCAGTACTTC. J is TRBJ2-5 and V is TRBV27; weak D call: TRBD1 (6 bases). In germline, CDR1 is MNHEY, CDR2 SMNVEV (reference sequence). V gave up 3 bases and J gave up 0 bases, with 14 bases separating them. There are 16 residues in the CDR3.

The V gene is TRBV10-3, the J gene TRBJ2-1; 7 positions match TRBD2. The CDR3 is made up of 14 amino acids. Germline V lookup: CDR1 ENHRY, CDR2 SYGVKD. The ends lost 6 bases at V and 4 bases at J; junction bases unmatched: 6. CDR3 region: CAIRDSGVYNEQFF. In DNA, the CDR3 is TGTGCCATCAGAGACAGCGGGGTATACAATGAGCAGTTCTTC.

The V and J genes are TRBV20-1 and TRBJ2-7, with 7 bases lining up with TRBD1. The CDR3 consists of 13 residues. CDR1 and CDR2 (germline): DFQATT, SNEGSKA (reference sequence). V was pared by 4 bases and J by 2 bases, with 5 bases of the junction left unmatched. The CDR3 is CSATRDSPYEQYF. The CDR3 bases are TGCAGTGCTACTCGGGACAGCCCCTACGAGCAGTACTTC.

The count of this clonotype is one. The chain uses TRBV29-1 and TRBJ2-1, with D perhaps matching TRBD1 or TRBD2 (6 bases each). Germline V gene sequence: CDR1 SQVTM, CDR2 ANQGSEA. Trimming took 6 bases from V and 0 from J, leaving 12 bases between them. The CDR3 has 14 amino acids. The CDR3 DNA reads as TGCAGCGTGGGGGGCGCGGTCTCCTACAATGAGCAGTTCTTC. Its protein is CSVGGAVSYNEQFF.